These T cell receptor beta chains were read from a single sample in a study of CD8+CD57+ T cells in acquired aplastic anemia. MiXCR, applied by TCRdb to the reads, yields one record per CDR3 protein. The sample consists of 150,000 to 200,000 distinct CDR3 sequences, more than 45% of them appearing once. Sequencing was carried out using sorted CD4+, CD8+, or CD8+CD57+ T cells (not recorded which) from PBMCs. These receptors were obtained from a human donor with aplastic anemia. CDR3s include the opening cysteine and the closing phenylalanine or tryptophan. Each record gives: V gene, J gene, clone size, D gene, CDR3 protein, CDR3 DNA. D genes are given only for firm matches. Size is stated for part of the rows, as once, few or many counts, or as a class when the clone is expanded.

TRBV6-5	TRBJ1-2	many	TRBD1	CASSHRGRPSYGYTF	TGTGCCAGCAGTCACAGGGGGCGCCCCTCCTATGGCTACACCTTC
TRBV6-5	TRBJ1-1	many	TRBD1	CASSYGTGEAFF	TGTGCCAGCAGTTACGGGACAGGGGAAGCTTTCTTT
TRBV10-3	TRBJ2-3	NA	NA	CAIRGYSGGVTDTQYF	TGTGCCATCAGGGGTTACTCCGGGGGAGTCACAGATACGCAGTATTTT
TRBV7-8	TRBJ1-1	NA	TRBD1	CASSSATGAMEAFF	TGTGCCAGCAGCTCCGCGACAGGGGCAATGGAAGCTTTCTTT
TRBV11-2	TRBJ2-2	NA	NA	CASSLDRGQNTGELFF	TGTGCCAGCAGCTTAGACAGGGGCCAAAACACCGGGGAGCTGTTTTTT
TRBV4-2	TRBJ2-1	NA	NA	CASSQELRAAYNEQFF	TGTGCCAGCAGCCAAGAACTAAGGGCAGCCTACAATGAGCAGTTCTTC
TRBV14	TRBJ1-2	NA	NA	CASGRSYGYTF	TGTGCCAGCGGCCGATCCTATGGCTACACCTTC
TRBV7-2	TRBJ1-2	NA	NA	CASSSGMGYTF	TGTGCCAGCAGCTCGGGAATGGGCTACACCTTC
TRBV25-1	TRBJ1-1	NA	TRBD1	CASSEGTGVGTEAFF	TGTGCCAGCAGTGAAGGGACAGGGGTCGGTACTGAAGCTTTCTTT
TRBV15	TRBJ1-6	NA	NA	CATSRTGLRDSPLHF	TGTGCCACCAGCAGAACGGGACTGAGGGATTCACCCCTCCACTTT
TRBV19	TRBJ1-4	NA	TRBD1	CASSRQGAINEKLFF	TGTGCCAGTAGTCGACAGGGGGCAATTAATGAAAAACTGTTTTTT
TRBV4-1	TRBJ2-2	many	NA	CASSGGVVTGELFF	TGCGCCAGCTCGGGGGGCGTAGTAACCGGGGAGCTGTTTTTT
TRBV25-1	TRBJ2-5	NA	NA	CASSVPGPTSALEETQYF	TGTGCCAGCAGCGTTCCCGGCCCAACGTCGGCCTTAGAAGAGACCCAGTACTTC
TRBV20-1	TRBJ2-1	many	TRBD2	CSALGLAGVNEQFF	TGCAGTGCTCTGGGGCTAGCGGGGGTCAATGAGCAGTTCTTC
TRBV7-2	TRBJ2-3	NA	TRBD1	CASSPSAGTGTDTQYF	TGTGCCAGCAGCCCTAGCGCCGGGACAGGGACAGATACGCAGTATTTT
TRBV5-1	TRBJ1-6	many	TRBD1	CASSLEGTGISPLHF	TGCGCCAGCAGCTTGGAAGGGACAGGGATTTCACCCCTCCACTTT
TRBV2	TRBJ1-4	many	NA	CASSVPGGVGEKLFF	TGTGCCAGCAGTGTGCCCGGCGGGGTGGGTGAAAAACTGTTTTTT
TRBV6-1	TRBJ2-7	NA	NA	CASSERGGLSSYEQYF	TGTGCCAGCAGTGAAAGGGGGGGGCTGAGCTCCTACGAGCAGTACTTC
TRBV29-1	TRBJ2-7	NA	TRBD2	CSVALAGWGDSYEQYF	TGCAGCGTCGCACTAGCGGGGTGGGGGGACTCCTACGAGCAGTACTTC
TRBV24-1	TRBJ1-2	many	NA	CATSDQGHDYGYTF	TGTGCCACCAGTGATCAAGGCCACGACTATGGCTACACCTTC
TRBV7-2	TRBJ1-5	NA	NA	CASSIPRGPQHF	TGTGCCAGCAGCATACCCCGGGGGCCCCAGCATTTT
TRBV19	TRBJ1-5	many	TRBD1	CASSALRDRDQPQHF	TGTGCCAGTAGCGCCCTCCGGGACAGGGACCAGCCCCAGCATTTT
TRBV6-1	TRBJ1-1	many	NA	CASILGLTNTEAFF	TGTGCCAGCATCCTAGGACTCACCAACACTGAAGCTTTCTTT
TRBV10-3	TRBJ2-2	many	NA	CATQEGRLLTGELFF	TGTGCCACCCAAGAGGGACGCTTACTCACCGGGGAGCTGTTTTTT
TRBV10-3	TRBJ1-1	few	NA	CAIMPGIGDTEAFF	TGTGCCATCATGCCCGGGATAGGGGACACTGAAGCTTTCTTT
TRBV5-1	TRBJ2-1	NA	NA	CASSLSGSSYNEQFF	TGCGCCAGCAGCTTGTCAGGGAGCTCCTACAATGAGCAGTTCTTC
TRBV27	TRBJ1-2	once	TRBD1	CASSQQGRSGYTF	TGTGCCAGCAGTCAACAGGGGAGAAGTGGCTACACCTTC
TRBV7-9	TRBJ1-1	few	NA	CASSLGQYGEAFF	TGTGCCAGCAGCTTAGGGCAATACGGTGAAGCTTTCTTT
TRBV29-1	TRBJ1-3	once	NA	CSAKSGGSGNTIYF	TGCAGCGCCAAGTCCGGGGGTTCTGGAAACACCATATATTTT
TRBV25-1	TRBJ1-3	few	NA	CASRGTGSSGNTIYF	TGTGCCAGCAGGGGGACGGGGAGCTCTGGAAACACCATATATTTT
TRBV5-1	TRBJ1-1	many	NA	CASSLVEGVNTEAFF	TGCGCCAGCAGCTTGGTCGAGGGAGTGAACACTGAAGCTTTCTTT
TRBV29-1	TRBJ2-7	NA	NA	CSVGDSSYEQYF	TGCAGCGTTGGGGATAGCTCCTACGAGCAGTACTTC